This record covers a single TCR beta chain. Some clones are missing from TCRdb's copy, which holds only in-frame ones; the method was immunoSEQ multiplex PCR. The repertoire includes a few hundred thousand clones, about 91% of them detected once, and approximately 1.6% sits in the top ten. The entry originates in a study of blood T cell repertoires in COVID-19. Overall study: The origin of the acute and convalescent COVID-19 samples was the United States, Italy and Spain.

V was shortened by 2 bases and J by 5 bases, with 15 bases between the two germline ends. The germline V gene has CDR1 LNHNV and CDR2 YYDKDF (reference sequence). CDR3 length: 15 residues. Seattle researchers signed up patients amid active infection and tracked them longitudinally. The chain couples TRBV15 to TRBJ1-2; possible D gene TRBD1, 6 bases. This sequence was found in a woman aged 25 to 39 with COVID-19, enrolled during active disease. What was sequenced was peripheral blood. The CDR3 nucleotides read TGTGCCACCAGCAGATCGGCGGGGGCCTTGTATGGCTACACCTTC. This codes for CATSRSAGALYGYTF. The entire variable domain, with the rest obtained from reference TRBV15 and TRBJ1-2, is as follows: DAMVIQNPRYQVTQFGKPVTLSCSQTLNHNVMYWYQQKSSQAPKLLFHYYDKDFNNEADTPDNFQSRRPNTSFCFLDIRSPGLGDTAMYLCATSRSAGALYGYTFGSGTRLTVV.